Listed here are 23 T cell receptor beta chains from one sample, sequenced in a study of healthy donors' naive CD4 and CD8 T cells. A linear amplification protocol produced the TCR libraries from 500 ng of total RNA. TCRdb fed the reads into MiXCR, producing one record per CDR3 protein. The sample contains some 190,000 distinct CDR3 sequences, over 60% of which appear only once. The sequenced material came from naive CD4+ and CD8+ T cells sorted from blood, pooled from several donors. The source of these receptors is a pool of human donors in good health; the sample pools cells from several healthy donors.

This chain links TRBV5-6 with TRBJ2-3; possibly TRBD1 for D (5 bases). CDR1 SGHDT and CDR2 YYEEEE come from the germline V gene. Trimming pared 2 bases from V and 8 bases from J, leaving 9 bases between. The CDR3 sequence is 12 residues long. The CDR3 here is CASSLERGTQYF. For the CDR3, the DNA is TGTGCCAGCAGCTTAGAAAGGGGTACGCAGTATTTT.

The chain is built from TRBV6-6 and TRBJ1-6; D is unclear. V was trimmed by 5 bases and J by 0 bases, leaving 5 bases between them. The CDR3 contains 14 residues. Germline CDR1 reads MNHNY; CDR2 reads SVGAGI (reference sequence). The CDR3 reads CASSPSSYNSPLHF. The DNA of the CDR3 is TGTGCCAGCAGTCCCTCCTCCTATAATTCACCCCTCCACTTT.

The CDR3 sequence is CASSFGSTEAFF. CDR3 DNA sequence: TGTGCCAGCAGCTTCGGGTCCACTGAAGCTTTCTTT. The chain joins TRBV5-6 to TRBJ1-1, with D uncertain. Trimming shortened V by 2 bases and J by 4 bases, and 6 bases separated the two germline ends. Per the germline V gene, CDR1 is SGHDT and CDR2 is YYEEEE. The length of the CDR3 is 12 residues.

The rearrangement joins TRBV19 to TRBJ2-1, with 10 bases lining up with TRBD1. This CDR3 contains 13 residues. Germline V CDR1 and CDR2: LNHDA, SQIVND (reference sequence). With V trimmed by 7 bases and J by 9 bases, 6 bases remained unmatched. As DNA, the CDR3 is TGTGCCAGTAAAGGGACAGGGGCGATTGAGCAGTTCTTC. Protein product: CASKGTGAIEQFF.

The sample holds a few counts of this clonotype. The genes are TRBV29-1 and TRBJ1-1; no clear D gene. CDR1 is SQVTM and CDR2 is ANQGSEA in the germline V gene. The CDR3 runs to 12 residues. V was cut by 1 base and J by 4 bases, with 7 bases left in between. As DNA, the CDR3 is TGCAGCGTTGAAGGTTCGGGCACTGAAGCTTTCTTT. It translates to CSVEGSGTEAFF.

As to this clonotype: Relative to the germline gene, one junction end is altered; a read error may explain this. The chain is built from TRBV27 and TRBJ1-1; D uncertain. The germline V gene encodes CDR1 MNHEY and CDR2 SMNVEV (reference sequence). This CDR3 region has 13 residues. The CDR3 bases are TGTGCCAGCAGTAGGAACTCAGGATCCTGGGTCGTCTTT. Residues: CASSRNSGSWVVF.

The chain joins TRBV6-5 to TRBJ2-1; 9 bases are a match to TRBD2. The ends lost 7 bases at V and 5 bases at J; junction bases unmatched: 0. This CDR3 contains 12 residues. Germline V gene data show CDR1 as MNHEY and CDR2 as SVGAGI. The CDR3 bases are TGTGCCAGCACTAGCGGGGACAATGAGCAGTTCTTC. Translation: CASTSGDNEQFF.

V and J are TRBV5-4 and TRBJ1-4; possibly TRBD1 for D (6 bases). Per germline, CDR1 SGHNT and CDR2 YYREEE (reference sequence). CDR3 length: 17 residues. V was shortened by 1 base and J by 6 bases, with 19 bases between the two germline ends. The CDR3 is CASSLRGQSEAYEKLFF. CDR3 DNA: TGTGCCAGCAGCTTGAGGGGACAATCGGAGGCCTATGAAAAACTGTTTTTT.

CDR3 residues: CSVLRDRGPREQYF. Here the CDR3 DNA reads TGCAGCGTCCTCCGGGACAGGGGGCCTCGCGAGCAGTACTTC. This chain uses TRBV29-1 with TRBJ2-7; 12 nucleotides match TRBD1. This CDR3 spans 14 amino acids. Losses at the gene ends were 6 bases for V and 6 bases for J; bases not matched to a gene: 9. CDR1 is SQVTM and CDR2 is ANQGSEA in the germline V gene.

The V and J genes are TRBV19 and TRBJ1-2; D gene uncertain. Germline assignment: CDR1 LNHDA and CDR2 SQIVND (reference sequence). CDR3 length equals 14 residues. Trimming took 3 bases from V and 0 from J, leaving 8 bases between them. The CDR3 region is CASSIGGANYGYTF. The DNA of the CDR3 is TGTGCCAGTAGTATTGGAGGAGCTAACTATGGCTACACCTTC.

The sample holds a few counts of this clonotype. V usage is TRBV5-5 and J usage is TRBJ2-3; D may be TRBD2 (5 bases). Trimming removed 1 base from V and 2 bases from J, with 8 bases in between. This CDR3 contains 14 residues. Germline assignment: CDR1 SGHKS and CDR2 YYEKEE (reference sequence). The CDR3 DNA is TGTGCCAGCAGCTTGCGGGGATTCACAGATACGCAGTATTTT. This sequence encodes CASSLRGFTDTQYF.

This clonotype has a single count. The chain combines TRBV13 with TRBJ2-1; tentative D call: TRBD1 (6 bases). CDR3 length: 17 amino acids. Trimming took 0 bases from V and 2 from J, leaving 14 bases between them. Germline V gives CDR1 PRHDT, CDR2 FYEKMQ (reference sequence). The CDR3 reads CASSLGFRGGTYNEQFF. As DNA, the CDR3 is TGTGCCAGCAGCTTAGGTTTCAGAGGGGGTACCTACAATGAGCAGTTCTTC. Full variable domain (remainder filled in from reference TRBV13 and TRBJ2-1): AAGVIQSPRHLIKEKRETATLKCYPIPRHDTVYWYQQGPGQDPQFLISFYEKMQSDKGSIPDRFSAQQFSDYHSELNMSSLELGDSALYFCASSLGFRGGTYNEQFFGPGTRLTVL.

The chain combines TRBV5-4 with TRBJ1-2; TRBD1 is a possible D gene (5 bases). Germline CDR1 is SGHNT and CDR2 is YYREEE (reference sequence). V was trimmed by 4 bases and J by 5 bases, leaving 15 bases between them. This CDR3 region has 14 residues. In DNA, the CDR3 is TGTGCCAGCAGCCCGGTAGGGACGGATTATGGCTACACCTTC. Translated, it gives CASSPVGTDYGYTF.

The table lists this clonotype with a few counts. This CDR3 reads CATREAGDDEQFF. As DNA, the CDR3 is TGTGCCACCAGAGAAGCGGGGGACGATGAGCAGTTCTTC. The chain carries TRBV6-2 or TRBV6-3 and TRBJ2-1; 8 nucleotides align to TRBD2. V lost 10 bases, J lost 8 bases, and 10 bases stayed unmatched. CDR1 and CDR2 from the germline V gene are MNHEY and SVGEGT. The CDR3 has 13 residues.

DNA of the CDR3: TGTGCCAGCAGTCCAGATGGGGGAGATACGCAGTATTTT. This sequence encodes CASSPDGGDTQYF. This chain links TRBV12-3 or TRBV12-4 with TRBJ2-3; D may match TRBD1 or TRBD2 (5 bases each). The CDR3 loop spans 13 amino acids. V lost 5 bases to trimming and J lost 5 bases, with 11 bases between them.

The chain couples TRBV30 to TRBJ1-5, with 9 bases aligning to TRBD1. The germline CDR1 and CDR2 sequences are GTSNPN and SVGIG (reference sequence). With V trimmed by 3 bases and J by 10 bases, 10 bases remained unmatched. This CDR3 spans 14 amino acids. CDR3 amino acids: CAWSPGQGREPQHF. CDR3 sequence (DNA): TGTGCCTGGAGCCCGGGACAGGGAAGAGAACCCCAGCATTTT.

This chain uses TRBV6-5 with TRBJ2-1; 11 positions match TRBD2. The CDR3 is made up of 15 amino acids. V shed 3 bases and J 9 bases; nucleotides not matched to a gene: 7. Germline V gene data show CDR1 as MNHEY and CDR2 as SVGAGI. This CDR3 reads CASSYQLAGVSEQFF. The CDR3 nucleotides are TGTGCCAGCAGTTATCAACTAGCGGGAGTGAGTGAGCAGTTCTTC.

V usage is TRBV12-3 or TRBV12-4 and J usage is TRBJ2-7; D gene uncertain. The CDR3 runs to 17 residues. V lost 5 bases to trimming and J lost 0 bases, with 20 bases between them. DNA for the CDR3: TGTGCCAGCAGTACTTCTTTTTCGGTTCGTGGCTCCTACGAGCAGTACTTC. The encoded protein is CASSTSFSVRGSYEQYF.

The chain couples TRBV6-6 to TRBJ2-6, with a weak D call TRBD2 (6 bases). Trimming took off 2 bases at V and 0 bases at J, with 11 bases between the two ends. CDR3 length equals 17 residues. The germline gives CDR1 MNHNY, CDR2 SVGAGI (reference sequence). The CDR3 region is CASSYALGLSGANVLTF. CDR3 in DNA: TGTGCCAGCAGTTACGCTCTGGGACTCTCTGGGGCCAACGTCCTGACTTTC.

This rearrangement joins TRBV27 to TRBJ2-7, with 7 bases matching TRBD2. With V trimmed by 3 bases and J by 0 bases, 5 bases remained unmatched. CDR3 size: 15 residues. CDR1 MNHEY and CDR2 SMNVEV come from the germline V gene (reference sequence). CDR3 in amino acids: CASSFSRTSSYEQYF. CDR3 DNA sequence: TGTGCCAGCAGTTTCTCCCGGACTAGCTCCTACGAGCAGTACTTC.

The J gene is TRBJ2-7, the V gene TRBV27; TRBD1 matches at 8 bases. Germline CDR1 MNHEY, CDR2 SMNVEV (reference sequence). The length of the CDR3 is 14 residues. J lost 4 bases, V lost 4 bases, and 6 bases had no gene match. The DNA for the CDR3 is TGTGCCAGCAGTTACAGGGGGAATCTGTACGAGCAGTACTTC. Its translation: CASSYRGNLYEQYF.

This clonotype was recorded a few times. CDR3 DNA sequence: TGTGCCAGCAGTTTAGGAAGCATGAACACTGAAGCTTTCTTT. This codes for CASSLGSMNTEAFF. V gene TRBV27 combines with J gene TRBJ1-1; unclear D gene. The V end lost 2 bases, the J end lost 0 bases, and 7 bases lay between the germline ends. The germline CDR1 and CDR2 sequences are MNHEY and SMNVEV (reference sequence). The length of the CDR3 is 14 residues.

The rearrangement links TRBV19 to TRBJ2-3; 7 nucleotides agree with TRBD1. CDR1 is LNHDA, CDR2 SQIVND, per germline (reference sequence). The CDR3 covers 15 residues. The ends lost 9 bases at V and 5 bases at J; junction bases unmatched: 14. This CDR3 is CASRNSPNRGDTQYF. CDR3 nucleotides: TGTGCCAGCAGAAACTCCCCGAACAGGGGAGATACGCAGTATTTT. Full variable domain (rest looked up from reference TRBV19 and TRBJ2-3): DGGITQSPKYLFRKEGQNVTLSCEQNLNHDAMYWYRQDPGQGLRLIYYSQIVNDFQKGDIAEGYSVSREKKESFPLTVTSAQKNPTAFYLCASRNSPNRGDTQYFGPGTRLTVL.